This TCR beta chain emerged from a study of response to subunit inactivated influenza vaccine. This clonotype has just a few counts. Antigen unknown. TCRdb independently ran MiXCR on the RT-PCR reads; one entry per CDR3 protein. The data contain 450,000 to 700,000 distinct CDR3 sequences, 13% to 15% of them singletons. Overall study results and limits: It was suggested by the authors that few new T cells are recruited by each seasonal influenza vaccination.

CDR1 is LGHNA and CDR2 is YSLEER in the germline V gene. V lost 2 bases to trimming and J lost 5 bases; unmatched junction nucleotides: 8. CDR3 length: 16 residues. The chain links TRBV4-3 to TRBJ2-1, with TRBD2 matching 8 bases. The sample here was PBMCs from blood, taken 11 to 12 days after vaccination. The sequence derives from a man in his fifties or sixties who received an inactivated influenza vaccine. CDR3 sequence: CASSQQRTSFHNEQFF. Written as DNA, the CDR3 is TGCGCCAGCAGCCAACAGAGGACTAGCTTCCACAATGAGCAGTTCTTC.